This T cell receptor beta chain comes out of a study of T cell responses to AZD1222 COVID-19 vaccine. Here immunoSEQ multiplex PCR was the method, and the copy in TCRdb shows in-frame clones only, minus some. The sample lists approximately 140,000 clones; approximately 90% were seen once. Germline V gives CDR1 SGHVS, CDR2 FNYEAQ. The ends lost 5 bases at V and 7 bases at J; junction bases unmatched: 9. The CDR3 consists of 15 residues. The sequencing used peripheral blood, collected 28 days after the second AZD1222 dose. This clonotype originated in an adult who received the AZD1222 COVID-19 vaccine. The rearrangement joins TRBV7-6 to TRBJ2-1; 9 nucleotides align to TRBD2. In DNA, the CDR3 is TGTGCCAGCAGCCCAGAGGGCGGGGGGGAGAATGAGCAGTTCTTC. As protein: CASSPEGGGENEQFF.